The T cell receptor beta chain described here comes from a study of OX40 agonist ivuxolimab in advanced cancers. Study observations and caveats: Blood T cells, both CD4+ and CD8+, expanded clonally by week 6 at 0.1 to 3.0 mg/kg.

Using immunoSEQ multiplex PCR, the repertoire was profiled, and TCRdb retains in-frame clones only, with some absent. The sample shows approximately 100,000 clones, roughly 84% of them seen only once. Comment on this clone: Its target is unknown.

Sequencing was performed on CD4+ or CD8+ T cells sorted from blood, taken in a trial of the OX40 agonist ivuxolimab. The clonotype comes from an adult with an advanced solid tumor such as melanoma, head and neck, liver or kidney cancer.

CDR3 sequence (DNA): TGTGCCAGCAGGATTAAAATGTCCCACGAGCAGTACTTC. Protein sequence: CASRIKMSHEQYF. V is TRBV28 and J is TRBJ2-7; D remains unclear. V dropped 6 bases and J dropped 5 bases, with 14 bases sitting between them. This CDR3 spans 13 amino acids. CDR1 MDHEN and CDR2 SYDVKM come from the germline V gene.